This TCR beta chain was profiled in a study of T cell responses to AZD1222 COVID-19 vaccine. In the study overall: Some second doses came at about 4 weeks and others at about 12 weeks; these were pooled.

Broader study findings: Repertoires in all cases were sampled only once the peak T cell response had passed. Baseline antibody screening turned up just a handful of seropositive AZD1222 recipients.

In regard to this clone: Its specificity is not known.

CDR1 and CDR2 (germline): SGHVS, FQNEAQ. The length of the CDR3 is 14 residues. Germline trimming cut 7 bases from V and 6 bases from J; bases unmatched to any gene: 10. Measured with immunoSEQ multiplex PCR; TCRdb has only the in-frame clones, and not every one. The profile covers more than 75,000 clones, with around 88% appearing a single time and 6.5% to 8% taken by the ten largest. The genes are TRBV7-8 and TRBJ2-3, with 7 bases fitting TRBD2. This clonotype was sampled from an adult in good health. The source material was peripheral blood, sampled on day 0 of AZD1222 vaccination. The CDR3 protein is CASTGGRRVDTQYF. The CDR3 nucleotides are TGTGCCAGCACGGGAGGCAGGCGGGTGGATACGCAGTATTTT. Complete variable domain (other parts from reference TRBV7-8 and TRBJ2-3): GAGVSQSPRYKVAKRGQDVALRCDPISGHVSLFWYQQALGQGPEFLTYFQNEAQLDKSGLPSDRFFAERPEGSVSTLKIQRTQQEDSAVYLCASTGGRRVDTQYFGPGTRLTVL.